Below are 18 T cell receptor beta chains sequenced from a single sample in a study of CD8+CD57+ T cells in acquired aplastic anemia. The TCR beta profiling, which covered VDJ combination and CDR3 sequence, was carried out using genomic DNA as the template. One entry per CDR3 protein results from TCRdb running MiXCR on the reads. The sample has under 250,000 distinct CDR3 sequences, roughly 35% seen once. The specimen was sorted CD4+, CD8+, or CD8+CD57+ T cells (not recorded which) from PBMCs. The receptors originated from a human donor in good health, serving as a control.

On this clonotype: A much larger clonotype is one base distant, so this may be a read error. V usage is TRBV12-3 or TRBV12-4 and J usage is TRBJ1-2; tentative D call: TRBD1 (6 bases). The length of the CDR3 is 14 residues. The V end was cut by 6 bases, the J end by 6 bases, with 17 bases between. CDR3 loop: CASRRKQGVDGYTF. The CDR3 bases are TGTGCCAGCAGGAGGAAACAGGGAGTCGATGGCTACACCTTC.

This chain uses TRBV9 with TRBJ2-1, with D hard to call. Trimming left V 0 bases short and J 5 bases short, with 9 bases between. The CDR3 contains 14 residues. Germline CDR1 SGDLS, CDR2 YYNGEE. The CDR3 nucleotides are TGTGCCAGCAGCGTAGCGCTGGGGAACAATGAGCAGTTCTTC. Protein product: CASSVALGNNEQFF.

In this sample, this clonotype turned up many times. V usage is TRBV20-1 and J usage is TRBJ2-1; 9 positions match TRBD1. Germline CDR1 DFQATT, CDR2 SNEGSKA (reference sequence). The CDR3 is 17 residues long. The J segment lost 6 bases and the V segment lost 0 bases, leaving 12 bases of the junction unmatched. The chain's CDR3 is CSARDGYGTGIPNEQFF. The CDR3 bases are TGCAGTGCTAGAGATGGATACGGGACAGGGATCCCCAATGAGCAGTTCTTC.

In this sample, this clonotype turned up a few times. The chain employs TRBV20-1 and TRBJ1-4; possible D gene TRBD1, 6 bases. The length of the CDR3 is 12 residues. Germline V lookup: CDR1 DFQATT, CDR2 SNEGSKA (reference sequence). Trimming stripped 6 bases from V and 6 bases from J, with 11 bases between. The CDR3 sequence: CSAGPGDEKLFF. CDR3 nucleotide sequence: TGCAGTGCGGGTCCAGGGGATGAAAAACTGTTTTTT.

A word on this clonotype: This may come from a read error, since a much larger clone is one base off. The CDR3 ends on some other residue instead of the conserved phenylalanine or tryptophan, so this is likely a read error. The V call is TRBV5-1, the J call TRBJ1-1; possibly TRBD1 for D (6 bases). The CDR3 covers 15 residues. Between the trimmed V and J ends, which lost 0 bases and 4 bases, there was a span of 13 bases. Germline values: CDR1 SGHRS, CDR2 YFSETQ. This CDR3 is CASSLALGRGTEAFL. CDR3 in DNA: TGCGCCAGCAGCTTGGCCCTCGGCAGGGGCACTGAAGCTTTCCTT.

This clonotype came up many times. V and J are TRBV6-5 and TRBJ1-6, with D possibly matching TRBD1 (5 bases). CDR3 length equals 15 residues. The ends were cut back, 0 bases at V and 10 bases at J, with 13 bases in the middle. Germline V gene sequence: CDR1 MNHEY, CDR2 SVGAGI. The CDR3 DNA reads TGTGCCAGCAGTTACTCGATCGGGGCCAGGTCACCCCTCCACTTT. Protein product: CASSYSIGARSPLHF.

The table lists this clonotype with many counts. The chain couples TRBV5-1 to TRBJ2-7, with D perhaps TRBD2 (6 bases). The CDR3 is made up of 13 amino acids. V gave up 5 bases and J gave up 5 bases, with 14 bases separating them. Looked up from germline, CDR1 is SGHRS and CDR2 is YFSETQ. This chain's CDR3 is CASRSQGGDEQYF. Written as DNA, the CDR3 is TGCGCCAGCAGATCCCAGGGCGGGGACGAGCAGTACTTC.

At least ten counts were recorded for this clonotype. The chain couples TRBV6-1 to TRBJ1-6; possibly TRBD1 for D (6 bases). In germline, CDR1 is MNHNS, CDR2 SASEGT. Deletions cut 5 bases from V and 7 bases from J, with 21 bases between. This CDR3 comprises 17 residues. CDR3 sequence reads: CASSPRDIIVVNSPLHF. The CDR3 DNA is TGTGCCAGCAGTCCTCGGGACATCATCGTTGTGAATTCACCCCTCCACTTT.

The chain combines TRBV11-2 with TRBJ2-3; 8 bases match TRBD1. CDR1 and CDR2 from the germline V gene are SGHAT and FQNNGV. V trimming: 5 bases; J trimming: 5 bases; junction bases outside the gene matches: 15. The CDR3 is 17 amino acids. CDR3 in DNA: TGTGCCAGCAGCCCGGGACAGGTTTTGGTGGTCCAAGATACGCAGTATTTT. Amino acids: CASSPGQVLVVQDTQYF. The whole variable domain, remainder taken from reference TRBV11-2 and TRBJ2-3, is EAGVAQSPRYKIIEKRQSVAFWCNPISGHATLYWYQQILGQGPKLLIQFQNNGVVDDSQLPKDRFSAERLKGVDSTLKIQPAKLEDSAVYLCASSPGQVLVVQDTQYFGPGTRLTVL.

This clonotype has at least ten counts. V usage is TRBV29-1 and J usage is TRBJ1-2, with 10 bases matching TRBD1. The CDR3 loop spans 14 amino acids. The germline V gene has CDR1 SQVTM and CDR2 ANQGSEA. The ends lost 4 bases at V and 2 bases at J; junction bases unmatched: 4. CDR3 bases: TGCAGCGTTGCCCGGGACAGGGGCAACTATGGCTACACCTTC. Translation gives CSVARDRGNYGYTF. Full variable domain (outside the CDR3, taken from reference TRBV29-1 and TRBJ1-2): SAVISQKPSRDICQRGTSLTIQCQVDSQVTMMFWYRQQPGQSLTLIATANQGSEATYESGFVIDKFPISRPNLTFSTLTVSNMSPEDSSIYLCSVARDRGNYGYTFGSGTRLTVV.

This clonotype was recorded many times. The chain uses TRBV14 and TRBJ1-2; unclear D gene. The V end was cut by 3 bases, the J end by 3 bases, with 5 bases between. The CDR3 spans 12 residues. CDR1 and CDR2 (germline): SGHDN, FVKESK. In DNA, the CDR3 is TGTGCCAGCAGCCAGTCAGACTATGGCTACACCTTC. Translating gives CASSQSDYGYTF.

J is TRBJ1-5 and V is TRBV2; 8 nucleotides agree with TRBD1. Germline CDR1 is SNHLY and CDR2 is FYNNEI. The V gene end was trimmed by 4 bases and the J gene end by 3 bases; junction bases not matched to a gene: 5. This CDR3 region has 15 residues. The CDR3 region has the DNA TGTGCCAGCAGTGTGGACAGGGCCTTCAATCAGCCCCAGCATTTT. Translating gives CASSVDRAFNQPQHF.

Many counts were recorded for this clonotype. The chain joins TRBV6-1 to TRBJ2-7; D uncertain. V shed 5 bases and J shed 2 bases, with 13 bases lying between them. Looked up from germline, CDR1 is MNHNS and CDR2 is SASEGT. The CDR3 is made up of 14 amino acids. The CDR3 spells CASSPLSSTYEQYF. In nucleotides, the CDR3 is TGTGCCAGCAGTCCACTCTCCAGTACCTACGAGCAGTACTTC.

The rearrangement uses TRBV5-1 and TRBJ2-7; TRBD2 matches 9 bases. V lost 1 base, J lost 5 bases, and 10 bases stayed unmatched. The CDR3 spans 16 residues. Germline CDR1 is SGHRS and CDR2 is YFSETQ. CDR3 region: CASSLRGTSLIHEQYF. The CDR3 DNA reads as TGCGCCAGCAGCTTGAGGGGGACTAGCTTGATCCACGAGCAGTACTTC.

This clonotype has a handful of counts. CDR3 protein: CASRVQGRAEETQYF. CDR3 bases: TGTGCCAGCAGGGTACAAGGACGGGCCGAAGAGACCCAGTACTTC. The rearrangement uses TRBV2 and TRBJ2-5; D is unclear. The CDR3 is 15 residues long. The V and J ends lost 6 bases and 3 bases respectively, with 17 bases between them. The germline gives CDR1 SNHLY, CDR2 FYNNEI.

The V and J genes are TRBV20-1 and TRBJ2-4, with 7 bases that match TRBD2. V shed 5 bases and J 3 bases; nucleotides not matched to a gene: 10. The CDR3 is 15 amino acids. The germline gives CDR1 DFQATT, CDR2 SNEGSKA (reference sequence). CDR3 in amino acids: CSADQREWDKNIQYF. The CDR3 DNA is TGCAGTGCTGATCAGCGGGAATGGGACAAAAACATTCAGTACTTC.

This chain uses TRBV2 with TRBJ2-3; 11 bases align to TRBD2. The V gene's germline CDR1 is SNHLY and CDR2 FYNNEI. This CDR3 comprises 14 residues. Losses at the gene ends were 8 bases for V and 5 bases for J; bases not matched to a gene: 6. CDR3: CASGPGLAVDTQYF. The DNA for the CDR3 is TGTGCCAGCGGACCGGGACTAGCGGTAGATACGCAGTATTTT.

This chain links TRBV2 with TRBJ2-1, with unresolved D. This CDR3 spans 13 amino acids. Trimming took off 8 bases at V and 4 bases at J, with 12 bases between the two ends. Germline values: CDR1 SNHLY, CDR2 FYNNEI. CDR3: CASGRTTYNEQFF. CDR3 bases: TGTGCCAGCGGACGGACGACGTACAATGAGCAGTTCTTC. The whole variable domain, remainder taken from reference TRBV2 and TRBJ2-1, is EPEVTQTPSHQVTQMGQEVILRCVPISNHLYFYWYRQILGQKVEFLVSFYNNEISEKSEIFDDQFSVERPDGSNFTLKIRSTKLEDSAMYFCASGRTTYNEQFFGPGTRLTVL.